The 14 T cell receptor beta chains in this list originate from one sample, sequenced in a study of blood T cells in healthy people across ages. Combining a sample-barcoded 5' primer with a J-beta primer mix, a second PCR ran for 7 to 11 cycles. TCRdb independently ran MiXCR on the 5' RACE reads; one entry per CDR3 protein. The table lists some 1,800,000 distinct CDR3 sequences, 35% to 50% of them singletons. Material: blood. All receptors come from a human donor in good health.

The chain couples TRBV20-1 to TRBJ1-1, with a weak D call TRBD1 (6 bases). This CDR3 has 14 amino acids. CDR1 is DFQATT, CDR2 SNEGSKA, per germline (reference sequence). Trimming shortened V by 2 bases and J by 4 bases, and 14 bases separated the two germline ends. CDR3 DNA: TGCAGTGCTAGACTTAGAGGGGGGGGCACTGAAGCTTTCTTT. Its translation is CSARLRGGGTEAFF.

CDR3 protein: CASSPRPPSQQETQYF. The CDR3, as DNA: TGCGCCAGCAGCCCCCGGCCCCCTAGCCAGCAAGAGACCCAGTACTTC. The V gene is TRBV4-3, the J gene TRBJ2-5; tentative D call: TRBD2 (5 bases). With 4 bases removed from V and 2 bases from J, the gap between germline ends came to 17 bases. The CDR3 length is 16 residues. Per germline, CDR1 LGHNA and CDR2 YSLEER.

This clonotype was counted only a few times. The rearrangement uses TRBV12-3 or TRBV12-4 and TRBJ1-5; D call uncertain. V dropped 5 bases and J dropped 5 bases, with 10 bases sitting between them. CDR3 length: 13 amino acids. The CDR3 loop is CASSRGSYQPQHF. The CDR3, as DNA: TGTGCCAGCAGTCGCGGGTCGTATCAGCCCCAGCATTTT.

This clonotype has a handful of counts. V gene TRBV6-2 or TRBV6-3 combines with J gene TRBJ1-6, with D tentatively TRBD1 (6 bases). CDR3 length: 15 residues. V was cut by 1 base and J by 5 bases, with 9 bases left in between. Per the germline V gene, CDR1 is MNHEY and CDR2 is SVGEGT. This CDR3 is CASSYLDRNNSPLHF. CDR3 in DNA: TGTGCCAGCAGTTACTTGGACAGAAATAATTCACCCCTCCACTTT.

This chain joins TRBV15 and TRBJ1-2, with 7 bases identical to TRBD1. V shed 8 bases and J 5 bases; nucleotides not matched to a gene: 8. The CDR3 is made up of 13 amino acids. Germline V gene sequence: CDR1 LNHNV, CDR2 YYDKDF (reference sequence). The CDR3 nucleotides read TGTGCCACCTACGGGGGACAGAAGTATGGCTACACCTTC. Protein product: CATYGGQKYGYTF.

The gene calls are TRBV29-1 and TRBJ2-2, with a weak D call TRBD2 (7 bases). CDR1 is SQVTM, CDR2 ANQGSEA, per germline. This CDR3 has 14 amino acids. The V end was cut by 1 base, the J end by 5 bases, with 11 bases between. The CDR3 DNA reads TGCAGCGTTGAAGTAGGGGGGGCAACCGGGGAGCTGTTTTTT. Amino acids: CSVEVGGATGELFF.

V and J are TRBV7-9 and TRBJ1-2; tentative D call: TRBD1 (5 bases). This CDR3 spans 14 amino acids. V dropped 0 bases and J dropped 4 bases, with 9 bases sitting between them. Germline assignment: CDR1 SEHNR and CDR2 FQNEAQ (reference sequence). CDR3 nucleotide sequence: TGTGCCAGCAGCTTAGCGGAGGGGACCTATGGCTACACCTTC. Translation gives CASSLAEGTYGYTF.

The V gene is TRBV6-4, the J gene TRBJ1-5, with D maybe TRBD1 (6 bases). The CDR3 contains 18 residues. V lost 5 bases and J 0 bases, leaving 20 bases between the germline ends. Germline assignment: CDR1 MRHNA and CDR2 SNTAGT. As DNA, the CDR3 is TGTGCCAGCAGTCCCGGGACACCAACTTTTTATAGCAATCAGCCCCAGCATTTT. Its translation is CASSPGTPTFYSNQPQHF.

A word on this clonotype: A much larger clone sits a single nucleotide away, making a read error possible. J is TRBJ2-1 and V is TRBV20-1; 9 positions agree with TRBD1. Germline V gene lookup returns CDR1 DFQATT and CDR2 SNEGSKA (reference sequence). This CDR3 has 14 amino acids. V lost 3 bases and J lost 10; bases outside the gene matches: 10. The CDR3 loop reads CSARGGTGPYEQFF. CDR3 sequence (DNA): TGCAGTGCTAGGGGCGGGACAGGGCCCTACGAGCAGTTCTTC.

This clonotype was seen only a few times. The chain carries TRBV6-2 or TRBV6-3 and TRBJ2-4; TRBD1 matches at 8 bases. The J call is in doubt because the DNA end fits TRBJ2-7 better. The CDR3 loop spans 13 amino acids. Germline V gene sequence: CDR1 MNHEY, CDR2 SVGEGT. CDR3 in DNA: TGTGCCTGCCAACAGGGGGGACAGCGCGAGCAGTACTTC. Translation gives CACQQGGQREQYF.

The chain recombines TRBV29-1 with TRBJ1-5; D is possibly TRBD1 (6 bases). This CDR3 comprises 15 residues. Germline assignment: CDR1 SQVTM and CDR2 ANQGSEA. Trimming removed 4 bases at V and 0 bases at J, with 13 bases between. The CDR3 DNA reads as TGCAGCGTTGTTTTGGGGGGCAATAGCAATCAGCCCCAGCATTTT. This codes for CSVVLGGNSNQPQHF.

This clonotype was observed a few times. This chain links TRBV29-1 with TRBJ2-1; 11 bases are shared with TRBD2. With 3 bases clipped from V and 8 bases from J, the junction kept 3 bases outside the gene matches. The CDR3 runs to 13 residues. Germline-derived CDR1 and CDR2 are SQVTM and ANQGSEA. This CDR3 reads CSVDSGGADEQFF. In DNA, the CDR3 is TGCAGCGTTGATAGCGGGGGGGCGGATGAGCAGTTCTTC.

This clonotype has a handful of counts. The chain has TRBV5-1 and TRBJ2-3; tentative D call: TRBD2 (5 bases). The CDR3 extends over 14 amino acids. The V gene's germline CDR1 is SGHRS and CDR2 YFSETQ. V lost 4 bases and J 2 bases, leaving 11 bases between the germline ends. This chain's CDR3 is CASSVARVTDTQYF. The CDR3 nucleotides are TGCGCCAGCAGCGTGGCGCGGGTCACAGATACGCAGTATTTT.

The rearrangement links TRBV6-1 to TRBJ2-3; tentatively, D is TRBD2 (6 bases). V was shortened by 11 bases and J by 2 bases, with 14 bases between the two germline ends. Germline-derived CDR1 and CDR2 are MNHNS and SASEGT. The CDR3 sequence is 13 residues long. The CDR3 spells CAGGTFYTDTQYF. The CDR3 region has the DNA TGTGCCGGCGGGACGTTCTACACAGATACGCAGTATTTT.